This T cell receptor (beta chain) was recorded in a study of tumor-infiltrating lymphocytes in primary liver carcinoma. This clonotype was seen a handful of times. This sequence may be a read error, since a much larger clone differs from it by one base. TCR beta cDNA came from about 470 ng total RNA, primed with a constant-region primer. Investigators got TCR beta libraries out of three nested multiplex PCR rounds, done with slightly modified ARM-PCR. TCRdb redid the calling of the multiplex PCR reads with MiXCR, one entry per CDR3 protein. There are approximately 330,000 distinct CDR3 sequences in the sample; about two thirds occur only once, and 5% to 6.5% lies in the top ten. Alongside blood RNA obtained from unsorted whole blood, germline DNA was also extracted. The TCR was taken from a man in his forties with primary liver carcinoma and hepatitis B virus infection. The material sequenced was peripheral blood.

CDR3 region: CASSHLGASGYNEQFF. The CDR3, as DNA: TGCGCCAGCAGCCACTTAGGGGCTAGCGGTTACAATGAGCAGTTCTTC. This chain connects TRBV4-1 to TRBJ2-1, with 7 bases that match TRBD2. The germline V gene encodes CDR1 MGHRA and CDR2 YSYEKL. Losses at the gene ends were 3 bases for V and 4 bases for J; bases not matched to a gene: 9. This CDR3 spans 16 amino acids.